The sample holds many counts of the clone carrying this TCR beta chain. Its antigen is currently unknown. Alongside a J-beta primer mix, a sample-barcoded 5' primer served in a second PCR lasting roughly 7 to 12 cycles. A single record per CDR3 protein comes from TCRdb applying MiXCR to the 5' RACE reads. Found here are 780,000 or so distinct CDR3 sequences, about 56% of them singletons; the top ten hold about 26%. The sample is drawn from a study of blood T cells in healthy people across ages. Study-level findings and limits: Unsorted PBMC material precluded a definitive naive versus antigen-experienced comparison.

J lost 3 bases, V lost 2 bases, and 1 base had no gene match. The CDR3 runs 14 residues. The chain uses TRBV12-3 or TRBV12-4 and TRBJ1-5; 7 positions agree with TRBD1. The specimen sequenced was blood. This TCR derives from a middle-aged man in good health. The CDR3 region is CASSLTGANQPQHF. The CDR3 nucleotides are TGTGCCAGCAGTTTAACAGGGGCCAATCAGCCCCAGCATTTT.